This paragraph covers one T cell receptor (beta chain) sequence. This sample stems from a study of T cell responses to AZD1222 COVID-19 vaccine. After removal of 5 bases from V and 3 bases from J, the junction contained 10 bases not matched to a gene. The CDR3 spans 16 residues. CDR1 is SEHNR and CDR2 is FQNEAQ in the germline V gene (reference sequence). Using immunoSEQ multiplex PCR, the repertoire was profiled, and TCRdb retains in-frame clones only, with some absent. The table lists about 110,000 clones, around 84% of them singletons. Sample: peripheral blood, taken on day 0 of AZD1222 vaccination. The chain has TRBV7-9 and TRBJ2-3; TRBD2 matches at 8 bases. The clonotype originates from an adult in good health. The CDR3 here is CASSLVPGGRTDTQYF. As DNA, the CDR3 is TGTGCCAGCAGCCTTGTTCCGGGGGGGAGGACAGATACGCAGTATTTT.